The sequence of this TCR beta chain was determined in a study of T cell repertoires in cytomegalovirus infection. Study-level findings and limits: CMV-specific TCR beta clonotypes restricted by HLA-C were the ones dominating the ex vivo response.

A note on this clonotype: Its specificity is unknown. The junction departs from germline at one end; a sequencing error may be responsible.

TCRdb recomputed calls from the reads with MiXCR, one row per CDR3 protein. The data show 400,000 to 550,000 distinct CDR3 sequences, about 10% seen once. Sequenced sample: PBMCs. The receptor was derived from a human donor in good health (CMV status not recorded). Some clones in this sample may be carry-over from other donors' samples.

This chain's CDR3 is CAVSEWGNEQFF. The CDR3 DNA follows: TGTGCCGTCAGTGAATGGGGTAATGAGCAGTTCTTC. The chain carries TRBV10-3 and TRBJ2-1; D unclear. The CDR3 sequence is 12 residues long. Germline V CDR1 and CDR2: ENHRY, SYGVKD.